This section outlines one TCR beta chain sequence together with its context. The antigen remains undetermined. Here immunoSEQ multiplex PCR was the method, and the copy in TCRdb shows in-frame clones only, minus some. Here the sample spans more than 80,000 clones, about 89% being singletons. The data were taken from a study of graft-versus-host responses after intestinal transplantation. Study summary: Among the recipients, transplants were multivisceral, liver-intestinal, or isolated intestinal.

The study, taken as a whole, reports: Present in recipient marrow, GvH clones included some that appeared first in ileum or blood. Circulating GvH clone levels at their peak were associated with HvG declines (early post-transplant).

Germline-derived CDR1 and CDR2 are KGHSH and LQKENI. The ends were cut back, 2 bases at V and 1 base at J, with 11 bases in the middle. The CDR3 covers 15 residues. The V and J genes are TRBV18 and TRBJ1-1; D is ambiguous. The sequencing here drew on unstimulated CD4+ T cells sorted from spleen or lymph node cells, taken before intestinal transplant. The sequence came from a human donor who received an intestinal transplant. Here the CDR3 DNA reads TGTGCCAGCTCACCAGCCGCTTTCGGGAACACTGAAGCTTTCTTT. As protein: CASSPAAFGNTEAFF.